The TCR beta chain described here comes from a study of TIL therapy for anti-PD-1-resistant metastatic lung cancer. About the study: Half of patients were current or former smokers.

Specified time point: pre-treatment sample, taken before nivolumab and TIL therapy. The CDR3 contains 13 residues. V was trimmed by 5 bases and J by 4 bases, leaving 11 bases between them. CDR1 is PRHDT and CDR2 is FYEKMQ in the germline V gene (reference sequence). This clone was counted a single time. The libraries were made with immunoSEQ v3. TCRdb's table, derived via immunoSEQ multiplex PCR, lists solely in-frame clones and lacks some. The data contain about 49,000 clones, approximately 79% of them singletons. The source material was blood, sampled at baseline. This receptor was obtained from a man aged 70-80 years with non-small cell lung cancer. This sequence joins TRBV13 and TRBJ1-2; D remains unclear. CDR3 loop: CASSRGEGYGYTF. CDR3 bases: TGTGCCAGCAGCCGAGGAGAGGGCTATGGCTACACCTTC.